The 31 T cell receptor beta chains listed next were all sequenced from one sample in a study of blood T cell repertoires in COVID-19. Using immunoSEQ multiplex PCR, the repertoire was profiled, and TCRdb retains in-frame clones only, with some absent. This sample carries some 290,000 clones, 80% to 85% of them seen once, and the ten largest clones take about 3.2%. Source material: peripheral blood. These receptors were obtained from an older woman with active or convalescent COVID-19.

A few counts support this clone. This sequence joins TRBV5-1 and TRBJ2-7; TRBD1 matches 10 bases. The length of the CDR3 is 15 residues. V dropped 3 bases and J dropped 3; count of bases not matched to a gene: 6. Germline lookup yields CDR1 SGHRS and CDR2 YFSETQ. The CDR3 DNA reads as TGCGCCAGCAGCTGGGGACAGGGGAATAGCTACGAGCAGTACTTC. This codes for CASSWGQGNSYEQYF.

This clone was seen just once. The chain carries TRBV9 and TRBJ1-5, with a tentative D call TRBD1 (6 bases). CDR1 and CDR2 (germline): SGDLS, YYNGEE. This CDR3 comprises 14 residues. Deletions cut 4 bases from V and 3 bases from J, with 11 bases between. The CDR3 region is CASSPGTINQPQHF. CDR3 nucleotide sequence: TGTGCCAGCAGCCCCGGGACAATCAATCAGCCCCAGCATTTT.

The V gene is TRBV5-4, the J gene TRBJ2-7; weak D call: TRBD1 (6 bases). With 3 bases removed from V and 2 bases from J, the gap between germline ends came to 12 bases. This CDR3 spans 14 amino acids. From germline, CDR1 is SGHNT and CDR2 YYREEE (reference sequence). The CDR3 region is CASSSRQVPYEQYF. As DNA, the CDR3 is TGTGCCAGCAGCTCCCGACAGGTACCCTACGAGCAGTACTTC.

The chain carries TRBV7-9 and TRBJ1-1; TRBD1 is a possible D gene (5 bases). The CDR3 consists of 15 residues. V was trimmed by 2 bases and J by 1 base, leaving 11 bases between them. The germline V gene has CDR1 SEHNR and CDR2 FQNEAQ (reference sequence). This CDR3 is CASSLSGHSNTEAFF. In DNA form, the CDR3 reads TGTGCCAGCAGCTTATCTGGACATTCGAACACTGAAGCTTTCTTT.

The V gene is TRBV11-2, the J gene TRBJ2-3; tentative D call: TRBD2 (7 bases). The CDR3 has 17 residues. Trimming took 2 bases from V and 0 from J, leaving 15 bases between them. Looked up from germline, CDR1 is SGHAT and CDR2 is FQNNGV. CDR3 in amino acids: CASSLTGGYTSTDTQYF. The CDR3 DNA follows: TGTGCCAGCAGCTTAACGGGGGGCTACACTAGCACAGATACGCAGTATTTT.

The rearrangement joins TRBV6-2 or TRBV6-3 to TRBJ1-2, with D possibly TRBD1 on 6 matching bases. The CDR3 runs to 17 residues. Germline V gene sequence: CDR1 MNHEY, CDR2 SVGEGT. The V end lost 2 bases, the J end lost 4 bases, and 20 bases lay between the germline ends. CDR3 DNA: TGTGCCAGCAGTTACGGGTCATCGGCAGGGGAACTCTATGGCTACACCTTC. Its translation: CASSYGSSAGELYGYTF.

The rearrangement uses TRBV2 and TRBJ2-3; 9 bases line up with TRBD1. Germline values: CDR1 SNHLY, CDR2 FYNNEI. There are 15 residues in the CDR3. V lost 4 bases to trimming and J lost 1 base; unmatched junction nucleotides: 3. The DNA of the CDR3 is TGTGCCAGCAGTGCTAGGACAGGGGGCACAGATACGCAGTATTTT. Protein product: CASSARTGGTDTQYF.

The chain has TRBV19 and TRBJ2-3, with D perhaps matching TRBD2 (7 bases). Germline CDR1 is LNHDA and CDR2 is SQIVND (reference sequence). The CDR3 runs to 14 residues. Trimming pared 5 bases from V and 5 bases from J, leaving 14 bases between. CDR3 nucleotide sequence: TGTGCCAGTAGTGAGGGGGGGGGCGGAGATACGCAGTATTTT. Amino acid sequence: CASSEGGGGDTQYF.

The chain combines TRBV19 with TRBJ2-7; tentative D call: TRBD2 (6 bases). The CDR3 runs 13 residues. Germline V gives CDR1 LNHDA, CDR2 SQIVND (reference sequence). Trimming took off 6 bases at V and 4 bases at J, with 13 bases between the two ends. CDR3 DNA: TGTGCCAGTAGCCCCCGCGGGGTTTACGAGCAGTACTTC. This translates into CASSPRGVYEQYF.

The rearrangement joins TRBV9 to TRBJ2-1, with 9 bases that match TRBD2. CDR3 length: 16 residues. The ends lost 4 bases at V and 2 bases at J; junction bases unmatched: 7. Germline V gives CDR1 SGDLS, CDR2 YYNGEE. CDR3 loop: CASSQDQRGAYNEQFF. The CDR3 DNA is TGTGCCAGCAGCCAGGATCAGCGGGGGGCCTACAATGAGCAGTTCTTC.

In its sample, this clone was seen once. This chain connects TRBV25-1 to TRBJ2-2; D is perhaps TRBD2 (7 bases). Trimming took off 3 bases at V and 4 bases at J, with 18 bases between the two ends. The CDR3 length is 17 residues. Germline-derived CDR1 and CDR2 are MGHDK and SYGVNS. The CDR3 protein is CASSEGAFGGLTGELFF. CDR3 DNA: TGTGCCAGCAGTGAGGGGGCATTCGGGGGGCTCACCGGGGAGCTGTTTTTT.

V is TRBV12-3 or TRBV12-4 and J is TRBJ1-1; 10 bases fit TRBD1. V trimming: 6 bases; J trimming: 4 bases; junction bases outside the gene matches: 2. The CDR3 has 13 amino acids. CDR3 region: CASRWTGGTEAFF. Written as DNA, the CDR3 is TGTGCCAGCAGATGGACAGGGGGCACTGAAGCTTTCTTT.

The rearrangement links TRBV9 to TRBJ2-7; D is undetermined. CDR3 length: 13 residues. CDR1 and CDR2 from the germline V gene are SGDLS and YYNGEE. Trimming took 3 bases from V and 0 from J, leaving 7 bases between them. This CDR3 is CASSAAVSYEQYF. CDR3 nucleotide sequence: TGTGCCAGCAGCGCCGCAGTCTCCTACGAGCAGTACTTC.

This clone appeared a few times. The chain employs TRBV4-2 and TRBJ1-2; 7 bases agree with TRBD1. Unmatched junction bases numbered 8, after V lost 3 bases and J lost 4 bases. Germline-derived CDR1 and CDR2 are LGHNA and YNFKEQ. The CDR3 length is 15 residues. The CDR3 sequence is CASSQSTGAGYGYTF. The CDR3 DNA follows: TGTGCCAGCAGCCAGTCCACAGGGGCCGGCTATGGCTACACCTTC.

The CDR3 here is CASSDSGVAHFAGELFF. The DNA of the CDR3 is TGTGCCAGCAGCGATTCGGGAGTAGCGCATTTTGCTGGGGAGCTGTTTTTT. The chain links TRBV2 to TRBJ2-2, with a weak D call TRBD2 (6 bases). CDR1 and CDR2 from the germline V gene are SNHLY and FYNNEI. The CDR3 extends over 17 amino acids. The V end was cut by 6 bases, the J end by 8 bases, with 25 bases between.

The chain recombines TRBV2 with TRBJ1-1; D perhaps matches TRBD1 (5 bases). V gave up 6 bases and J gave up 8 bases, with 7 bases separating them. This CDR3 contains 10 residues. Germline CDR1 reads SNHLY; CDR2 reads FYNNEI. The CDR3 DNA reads TGTGCCAGCAGCGCAGGGGAAGCTTTCTTT. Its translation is CASSAGEAFF.

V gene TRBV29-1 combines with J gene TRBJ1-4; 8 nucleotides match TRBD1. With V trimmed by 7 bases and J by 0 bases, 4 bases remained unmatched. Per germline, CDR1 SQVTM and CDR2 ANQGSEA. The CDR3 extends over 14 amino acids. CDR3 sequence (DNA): TGCAGCGGCGGACAGGGCGCAACTAATGAAAAACTGTTTTTT. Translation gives CSGGQGATNEKLFF.

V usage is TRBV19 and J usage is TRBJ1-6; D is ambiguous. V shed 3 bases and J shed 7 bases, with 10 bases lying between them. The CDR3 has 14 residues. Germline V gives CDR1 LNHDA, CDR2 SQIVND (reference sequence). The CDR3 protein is CASSMRAGNSPLHF. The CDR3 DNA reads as TGTGCCAGTAGTATGAGGGCCGGGAATTCACCCCTCCACTTT.

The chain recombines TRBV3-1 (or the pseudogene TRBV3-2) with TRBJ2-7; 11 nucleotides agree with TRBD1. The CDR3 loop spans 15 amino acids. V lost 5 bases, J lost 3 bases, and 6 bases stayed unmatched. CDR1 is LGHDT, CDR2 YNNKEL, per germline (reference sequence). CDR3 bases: TGTGCCAGCAGCTTGGCCGGGACAGGGGGCTACGAGCAGTACTTC. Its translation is CASSLAGTGGYEQYF.

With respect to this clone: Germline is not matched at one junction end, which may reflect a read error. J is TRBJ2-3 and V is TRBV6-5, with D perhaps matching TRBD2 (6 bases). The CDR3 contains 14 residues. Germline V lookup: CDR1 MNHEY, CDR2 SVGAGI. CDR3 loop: CASSYYPRDSSVNF. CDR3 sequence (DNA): TGTGCCAGCAGTTACTACCCCCGGGACTCAAGTGTGAATTTT.

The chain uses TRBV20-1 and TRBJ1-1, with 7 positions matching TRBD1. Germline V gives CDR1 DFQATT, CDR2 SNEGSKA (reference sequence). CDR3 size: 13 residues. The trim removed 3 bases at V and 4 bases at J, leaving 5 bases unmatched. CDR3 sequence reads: CSASDRVGTEAFF. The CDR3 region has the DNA TGCAGTGCTAGTGACAGGGTCGGCACTGAAGCTTTCTTT.

The CDR3 DNA follows: TGTGCCAGTAGTTTAAGCGGGGTCAGGGCGAACTACGAGCAGTACTTC. Translation: CASSLSGVRANYEQYF. This chain connects TRBV19 to TRBJ2-7, with TRBD2 matching 7 bases. The CDR3 is made up of 16 amino acids. V lost 5 bases to trimming and J lost 3 bases; unmatched junction nucleotides: 13. CDR1 and CDR2 (germline): LNHDA, SQIVND (reference sequence).

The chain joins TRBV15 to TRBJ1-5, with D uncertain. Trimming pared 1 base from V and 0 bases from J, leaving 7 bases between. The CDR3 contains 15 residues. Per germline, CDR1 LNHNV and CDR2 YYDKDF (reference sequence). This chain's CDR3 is CATSRVPYSNQPQHF. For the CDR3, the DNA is TGTGCCACCAGCAGAGTCCCTTATAGCAATCAGCCCCAGCATTTT.

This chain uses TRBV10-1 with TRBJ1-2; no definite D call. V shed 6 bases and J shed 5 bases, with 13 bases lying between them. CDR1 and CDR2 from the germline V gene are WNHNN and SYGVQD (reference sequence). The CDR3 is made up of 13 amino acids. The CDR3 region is CASSEQTGYGYTF. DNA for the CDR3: TGCGCCAGCAGCGAGCAGACCGGGTATGGCTACACCTTC.

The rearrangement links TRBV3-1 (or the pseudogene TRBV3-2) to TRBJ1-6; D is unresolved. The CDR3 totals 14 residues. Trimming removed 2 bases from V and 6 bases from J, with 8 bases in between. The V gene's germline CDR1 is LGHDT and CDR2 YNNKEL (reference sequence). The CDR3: CASSQRVGNSPLHF. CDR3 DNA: TGTGCCAGCAGCCAACGGGTTGGTAATTCACCCCTCCACTTT.

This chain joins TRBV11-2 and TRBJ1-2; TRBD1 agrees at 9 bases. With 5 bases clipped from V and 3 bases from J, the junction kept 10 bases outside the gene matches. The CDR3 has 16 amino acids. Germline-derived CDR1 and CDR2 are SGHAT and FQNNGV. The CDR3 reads CASSGATGGADYGYTF. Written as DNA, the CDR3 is TGTGCCAGCAGCGGAGCCACAGGGGGCGCCGACTATGGCTACACCTTC.

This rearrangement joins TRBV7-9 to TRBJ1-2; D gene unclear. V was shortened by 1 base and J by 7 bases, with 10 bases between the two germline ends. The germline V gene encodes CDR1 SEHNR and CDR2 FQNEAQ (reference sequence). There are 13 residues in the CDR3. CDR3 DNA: TGTGCCAGCAGCTTAGATTCCGGGGTTGGCTACACCTTC. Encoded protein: CASSLDSGVGYTF. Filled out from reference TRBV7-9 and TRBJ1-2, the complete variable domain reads DTGVSQNPRHKITKRGQNVTFRCDPISEHNRLYWYRQTLGQGPEFLTYFQNEAQLEKSRLLSDRFSAERPKGSFSTLEIQRTEQGDSAMYLCASSLDSGVGYTFGSGTRLTVV.

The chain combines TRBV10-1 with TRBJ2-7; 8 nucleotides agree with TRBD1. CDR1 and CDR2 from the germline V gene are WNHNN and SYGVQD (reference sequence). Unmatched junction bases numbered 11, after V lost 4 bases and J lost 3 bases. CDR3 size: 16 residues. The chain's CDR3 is CASSGGRGQAFYEQYF. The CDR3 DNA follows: TGCGCCAGCAGTGGGGGTAGGGGACAGGCGTTCTACGAGCAGTACTTC.

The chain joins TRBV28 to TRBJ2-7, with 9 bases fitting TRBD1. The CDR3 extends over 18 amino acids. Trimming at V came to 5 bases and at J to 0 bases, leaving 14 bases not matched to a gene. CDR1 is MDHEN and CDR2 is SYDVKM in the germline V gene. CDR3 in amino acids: CASSPPPIGTGSSYEQYF. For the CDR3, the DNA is TGTGCCAGCAGTCCACCCCCTATTGGGACAGGGAGCTCCTACGAGCAGTACTTC. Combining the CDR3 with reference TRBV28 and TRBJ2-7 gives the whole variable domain DVKVTQSSRYLVKRTGEKVFLECVQDMDHENMFWYRQDPGLGLRLIYFSYDVKMKEKGDIPEGYSVSREKKERFSLILESASTNQTSMYLCASSPPPIGTGSSYEQYFGPGTRLTVT.

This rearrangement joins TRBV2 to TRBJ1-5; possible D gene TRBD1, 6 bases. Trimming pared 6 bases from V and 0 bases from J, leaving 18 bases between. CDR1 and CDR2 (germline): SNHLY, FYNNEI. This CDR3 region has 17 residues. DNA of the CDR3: TGTGCCAGCAGCGCGGCTGGGACACCCCTTAGCAATCAGCCCCAGCATTTT. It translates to CASSAAGTPLSNQPQHF.

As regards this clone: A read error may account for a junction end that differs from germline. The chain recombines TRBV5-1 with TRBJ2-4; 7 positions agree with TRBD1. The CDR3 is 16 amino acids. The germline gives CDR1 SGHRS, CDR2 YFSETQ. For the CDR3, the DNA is TGCGCCAGCAACTTGGGACAGACTCTAGCCAAAAACATTCAGTACTTC. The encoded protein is CASNLGQTLAKNIQYF. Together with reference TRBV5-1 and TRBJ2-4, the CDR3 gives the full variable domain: KAGVTQTPRYLIKTRGQQVTLSCSPISGHRSVSWYQQTPGQGLQFLFEYFSETQRNKGNFPGRFSGRQFSNSRSEMNVSTLELGDSALYLCASNLGQTLAKNIQYFGAGTRLSVL.